This TCR beta chain was retrieved from a study of Ad26.COV2.S vaccination and SARS-CoV-2 variants. Generated by immunoSEQ multiplex PCR, the TCRdb table keeps only in-frame clones and is missing some. This table has about half a million clones, roughly nine tenths appearing once. General observations from the study: Responses of T cells in total may have been underestimated by the TCR breadth and depth analyses.

A remark on this clone: Its target is unknown.

Treatment defined: over 15 received Ad26.COV2.S at low or high dose, single or two shots; about 5 received placebo; per-sample allocation not given. The investigators took samples on day 63 after the first vaccine or placebo injection. The CDR3 runs 14 residues. CDR1 is MNHEY, CDR2 SVGAGI, per germline. Trimming left V 3 bases short and J 4 bases short, with 12 bases between. Sequences were derived from peripheral blood, sampled in a trial of Ad26.COV2.S vaccine versus placebo. This receptor was identified in a person aged 18-65 years who received the Ad26.COV2.S COVID-19 vaccine or a placebo. The V gene is TRBV6-5, the J gene TRBJ1-2; tentative D call: TRBD1 (5 bases). The CDR3 nucleotides read TGTGCCAGCAGTTATTTGAGGGGAGCCTATGGCTACACCTTC. This codes for CASSYLRGAYGYTF.